These 27 T cell receptor delta chains were all obtained from the same sample, sequenced in a study of γδ T cells in repeated Plasmodium falciparum infection. TCRdb re-called the multiplex PCR reads with CATT. The repertoire holds under 50,000 delta-chain clones, around 1.6% seen once, with roughly 8.6% in the top ten. Bulk repertoires came from Vgamma9/Vdelta2+ or Vdelta2-negative gammadelta T cells flow-sorted from PBMC. The sequenced material came from gamma-delta T cells from blood. These TCRs come from a pool of human donors (malaria-infected and uninfected, not separated).

On this clone itself: A far larger clone is off by one base, so a read error is likely. Other DNA variants within this sample encode the same CDR3. The DNA for the CDR3 is TGTGCTCTTGGGGAAACCCTAGCTCTGGGGGCCTCATCCCATACCGGCGATAAACTCATCTTT. It yields the protein CALGETLALGASSHTGDKLIF. The rearrangement uses TRDV1 and TRDJ1; 7 nucleotides line up with TRDD3. As TCRdb names no J gene, one was assigned here on the basis of a DNA match to germline. With V trimmed by 2 bases and J by 4 bases, 25 bases remained unmatched. From germline, CDR1 is TSWWSYY and CDR2 QGS. CDR3 size: 21 residues.

This clone was seen a handful of times. TCRdb shows a much larger clone's protein in place of this DNA's translation, and the two differ at residue 19, likely through a read error; the protein shown is translated from the DNA. The chain recombines TRDV1 with TRDJ1; the match to TRDD3 covers 13 bases. Here the J gene came from matching the DNA to germline, since TCRdb omits it. Germline-derived CDR1 and CDR2 are TSWWSYY and QGS. The CDR3 runs to 26 residues. Trimming at V came to 2 bases and at J to 0 bases, leaving 30 bases not matched to a gene. CDR3 in DNA: TGTGCTCTTGGGGAATCAGACTTCCTCATCCCTCCGAACTGGGGGATACGCGGCTCATACACCGATAAACTCATCTTT. Its protein is CALGESDFLIPPNWGIRGSYTDKLIF.

Comment on this clone: The protein given by TCRdb reflects a much larger clone and differs at residue 4 from this DNA's translation, likely from a read error; the protein shown is the DNA's translation. V gene TRDV2 combines with J gene TRDJ1, with 9 bases aligning to TRDD3. Since TCRdb gives no J gene, matching the DNA to germline was used here to assign it. The CDR3 is 18 amino acids. Germline CDR1 reads GEAIGNYY; CDR2 reads EKD. V lost 5 bases to trimming and J lost 3 bases; unmatched junction nucleotides: 18. In DNA form, the CDR3 reads TGTGCCTGTGGCTTCCTAGGGGGGGGATACAGGCACGCCGATAAACTCATCTTT. It translates to CACGFLGGGYRHADKLIF.

Comment on this clone: The translation of this DNA and the TCRdb protein of a much larger clone differ at residue 15, probably owing to a read error; the protein shown here is translated from the DNA. The J gene is TRDJ1, the V gene TRDV1; D possibly matches TRDD2 or TRDD3 (5 bases each). TCRdb carries no J gene annotation; the J gene was assigned here by matching the DNA with germline. Germline CDR1 is TSWWSYY and CDR2 is QGS. The V end lost 4 bases, the J end lost 1 base, and 31 bases lay between the germline ends. The CDR3 runs 21 residues. CDR3 DNA sequence: TGTGCTCTTGGGGTCTTCGGGGCCTTCTTTCGACACCTCGGGGGCACCGATAAACTCATCTTT. Amino acids: CALGVFGAFFRHLGGTDKLIF.

This clone was seen a few times. This is likely an artifact of a read error, given a far larger clone one base away. The same CDR3 can be traced to other DNA sequences in this sample. This rearrangement joins TRDV2 to TRDJ1; TRDD3 matches at 13 bases. Assignment of the J gene here rests on matching the DNA to germline, because TCRdb gives none. Germline CDR1 and CDR2: GEAIGNYY and EKD. CDR3 size: 15 residues. The trim removed 4 bases at V and 4 bases at J, leaving 5 bases unmatched. CDR3 sequence reads: CACDQTGGYGDKLIF. CDR3 nucleotide sequence: TGTGCCTGTGATCAAACTGGGGGATACGGCGATAAACTCATCTTT.

This clone appeared a few times. It differs at one base from a far larger clone, so likely a read error. The V gene is listed as TRDV2; no J gene was called; TRDD3 was called by the table and not checked on the DNA. Germline-derived CDR1 and CDR2 are GEAIGNYY and EKD. The CDR3 is 15 residues long. The CDR3 DNA reads TGTGCCTGTTTTCCACTGGGGGATTACACCGATAAGCTCATCTTT. Translated, it gives CACFPLGDYTDKLIF.

In this sample, this clone turned up many times. With only one base between it and a far larger clone, this is likely a read error. This specimen includes other DNA sequences encoding the same CDR3. The chain combines TRDV1 with TRDJ1; D not resolved. Looked up from germline, CDR1 is TSWWSYY and CDR2 is QGS. This CDR3 is 19 amino acids long. V gave up 5 bases and J gave up 0 bases, with 25 bases separating them. The CDR3 DNA follows: TGTGCTCTTGGGACCTCTATTCCCACAGTGTGGGAGTACACCGATAAACTCATCTTT. Translating it yields CALGTSIPTVWEYTDKLIF.

As for this clone: For this DNA, TCRdb reports the protein of a much larger clone, which diverges at residue 6, most likely from a read error; the protein presented here is translated directly from the DNA. The chain recombines TRDV1 with TRDJ1; D gene unclear. The CDR3 totals 16 residues. Germline CDR1 is TSWWSYY and CDR2 is QGS. V was clipped by 8 bases and J by 3 bases, with 22 bases between them. The CDR3 sequence is CALLTTTRSSADKLIF. DNA for the CDR3: TGTGCTCTTCTGACCACAACAAGGAGTTCGGCCGATAAACTCATCTTT.

In this sample, this clone turned up a few times. With a far larger clone one base away, a read error is the likely cause. Other DNA sequences from this sample encode an identical CDR3 as well. The V gene is TRDV1, the J gene TRDJ1, with 13 bases matching TRDD3. As TCRdb names no J gene, one was assigned here on the basis of a DNA match to germline. CDR3 length equals 21 residues. Germline V gene lookup returns CDR1 TSWWSYY and CDR2 QGS. This CDR3 is CALGDLDGTGGYVIYTDKLIF. The CDR3 DNA reads TGTGCTCTTGGGGATCTGGACGGTACTGGGGGATACGTCATATACACTGATAAACTCATCTTT.

Notes on this clone: The protein TCRdb lists belongs to a much larger clone and differs from this DNA's translation at residue 4, which points to a read error; the protein shown is made from the DNA. The rearrangement joins TRDV1 to TRDJ1; D is possibly TRDD3 (9 bases). Assignment of the J gene here rests on matching the DNA to germline, because TCRdb gives none. The germline gives CDR1 TSWWSYY, CDR2 QGS. CDR3 length equals 25 residues. The CDR3 reads CALVEQDFLPLLGDWRHRYTDKLIF. The CDR3 region has the DNA TGTGCTCTTGTGGAACAGGACTTCCTACCCCTACTGGGGGACTGGCGCCACCGGTACACCGATAAACTCATCTTT.

A note on this clone: The protein recorded in TCRdb matches a much larger clone and deviates from this DNA's translation at residue 13, suggesting a read error; the protein here is obtained by translating the DNA. The chain employs TRDV1 and TRDJ1; TRDD3 matches 8 bases. Assignment of the J gene here rests on matching the DNA to germline, because TCRdb gives none. This CDR3 is built from 16 residues. CDR1 is TSWWSYY, CDR2 QGS, per germline. The DNA for the CDR3 is TGTGCTCTTGGGGAACTGAGGGATACGGGTACCGATAGACTCATCTTT. It yields the protein CALGELRDTGTDRLIF.

There are a few counts of this clone. TCRdb's entry gives the protein of a much larger clone, which mismatches this DNA's translation at residue 3, likely from a read error; the protein reported here is translated from the DNA. DNA for the CDR3: TGTGCTTTTGGGGAACCAGCCTTCCCGGCCGGCTGGGACCATTTCGGCGATAAACTCATCTTT. The encoded protein is CAFGEPAFPAGWDHFGDKLIF. This chain uses TRDV1 with TRDJ1; possible D gene TRDD2, 6 bases. Matching the DNA to germline supplied the J gene, which TCRdb does not give. Germline loops: CDR1 TSWWSYY, CDR2 QGS. The CDR3 totals 21 residues.

Concerning this clone itself: For this DNA, TCRdb reports the protein of a much larger clone, which diverges at residue 12, most likely from a read error; the protein presented here is translated directly from the DNA. The chain combines TRDV2 with TRDJ1; 12 nucleotides agree with TRDD3. TCRdb leaves out the J gene; it was filled in here by matching the DNA to germline. Germline lookup yields CDR1 GEAIGNYY and CDR2 EKD. Losses at the gene ends were 3 bases for V and 0 bases for J; bases not matched to a gene: 13. The CDR3 runs 19 residues. CDR3 region: CACDSQITGGYSDTDKLIF. In nucleotides, the CDR3 is TGTGCCTGTGACTCCCAGATTACTGGGGGATACTCTGACACCGATAAACTCATCTTT.

This clone was detected only a few times. TCRdb has a much larger clone's protein, which differs at residue 14 from the translation of this DNA, likely because of a read error; what is shown is the protein translated from the DNA. The chain couples TRDV3 to TRDJ1; 9 positions match TRDD3. This CDR3 has 16 amino acids. Germline CDR1 and CDR2: TVYSNPD and GDNSRS (reference sequence). The CDR3: CAPLSTGDTYTDKPIF. CDR3 nucleotides: TGTGCCCCCTTATCCACCGGGGATACGTACACCGATAAACCCATCTTT.

With regard to this clone: Translating this DNA gives a protein that differs at residue 4 from the TCRdb one, which belongs to a much larger clone; a read error is likely, and the protein shown is this translation. This chain connects TRDV2 to TRDJ1; D is perhaps TRDD2 (6 bases). TCRdb leaves out the J gene; it was filled in here by matching the DNA to germline. Germline lookup yields CDR1 GEAIGNYY and CDR2 EKD. CDR3 length: 17 residues. The CDR3 nucleotides read TGTGCCTGTGGCACCCTCCTACGTGGAATGTACACCGATAAACTCATCTTT. It yields the protein CACGTLLRGMYTDKLIF.

This clone was detected a few times. A read error is the likely source, as a far larger clone sits one nucleotide away. The identical CDR3 is also encoded by other nucleotide sequences in the sample. The genes are TRDV1 and TRDJ1; 11 bases map to TRDD3. The J gene, not given by TCRdb, was assigned here from a germline match of the nucleotide sequence. This CDR3 has 22 residues. CDR1 is TSWWSYY, CDR2 QGS, per germline. V was pared by 2 bases and J by 2 bases, with 22 bases of the junction left unmatched. CDR3 amino acids: CALGEGVPLSWWGIRRTDKLIF. The CDR3 DNA reads as TGTGCTCTTGGGGAAGGAGTACCCCTCTCGTGGTGGGGGATACGTCGAACCGATAAACTCATCTTT.

As regards this clone: A much larger clone is a single base away; this may be a read error. The chain employs TRDV1 and TRDJ3; 13 nucleotides agree with TRDD3. TCRdb does not report a J gene; here it was assigned by matching the DNA to germline references. This CDR3 is built from 24 residues. From germline, CDR1 is TSWWSYY and CDR2 QGS. CDR3 region: CALGGHLPSYDWGIRPCDTRQMFF. In DNA form, the CDR3 reads TGTGCTCTTGGGGGACACCTTCCTTCCTACGACTGGGGGATACGCCCCTGCGACACCCGACAGATGTTTTTC.

This clone was detected a few times. A single base is all that separates this from a far larger clone, so a read error is likely. The sample carries other DNA sequences with the same CDR3. This chain connects TRDV1 to TRDJ1, with D perhaps matching TRDD2 (6 bases). TCRdb lists no J gene, so it was determined here by aligning the DNA to germline. The ends were cut back, 3 bases at V and 10 bases at J, with 24 bases in the middle. The length of the CDR3 is 16 residues. CDR1 is TSWWSYY and CDR2 is QGS in the germline V gene. This CDR3 is CALGDVPSAGELSLIF. DNA of the CDR3: TGTGCTCTTGGGGATGTTCCTTCCGCCGGGGAGCTCTCACTCATCTTT.

This clone was recorded many times. Other DNA variants within this sample encode the same CDR3. The rearrangement joins TRDV2 to TRDJ3; 12 bases map to TRDD3. In the absence of a J gene in TCRdb, the DNA was matched to germline to assign it here. The germline CDR1 and CDR2 sequences are GEAIGNYY and EKD. The CDR3 totals 21 residues. With V trimmed by 0 bases and J by 0 bases, 8 bases remained unmatched. The CDR3, as DNA: TGTGCCTGTGACACCTTACTGGGGGATACACCCCGCTCCTGGGACACCCGACAGATGTTTTTC. Translation: CACDTLLGDTPRSWDTRQMFF.

This clone turned up a few times. The mismatch at residue 6 between this DNA's translation and the TCRdb protein of a much larger clone likely reflects a read error; the protein shown is translated from the DNA. The chain is built from TRDV1 and TRDJ1, with 8 bases identical to TRDD3. No J segment appears in TCRdb, so it was assigned here by matching the sequence to germline. CDR3 length: 19 amino acids. Unmatched junction bases numbered 16, after V lost 4 bases and J lost 0 bases. CDR1 and CDR2 from the germline V gene are TSWWSYY and QGS. CDR3 sequence reads: CALGVPTGGRPDYTDKLIF. CDR3 nucleotides: TGTGCTCTTGGGGTACCAACTGGGGGGCGACCCGATTACACCGATAAACTCATCTTT.

This clone was counted a few times. A far bigger clonotype differs at one base, so this is likely a read error. Different DNA sequences within this sample yield the same CDR3. The J gene was not called, though the V gene is TRDV1; no DNA check was done on the table's D call, TRDD3. This CDR3 region has 20 residues. The germline V gene encodes CDR1 TSWWSYY and CDR2 QGS. DNA of the CDR3: TGTGCTCTTGGGGCGTGGGGGTACCCCCCGGCACTGGGGGACACCGATAAACTCATCTTC. It codes for CALGAWGYPPALGDTDKLIF.

To note about this clone: A read error is the likely source, as a far larger clone sits one nucleotide away. This same CDR3 is encoded by further DNA sequences in the sample. The rearrangement links TRDV3 to TRDJ1; D is perhaps TRDD3 (6 bases). The CDR3 is 17 amino acids. Germline values: CDR1 TVYSNPD, CDR2 GDNSRS (reference sequence). Between the trimmed V and J ends, which lost 2 bases and 2 bases, there was a span of 24 bases. CDR3 in DNA: TGTGCCTTTTCCACGATATACGATACGGCCCCTACCGATAAACTCATCTTT. Protein product: CAFSTIYDTAPTDKLIF.

Notes on this clone: This likely came from a read error, as a far larger clone is one base away. The sample has other DNA sequences that encode this CDR3 too. The CDR3 is CAVRSSPYWGIRTYTDKLIF. CDR3 in DNA: TGTGCTGTTCGTTCCTCCCCTTACTGGGGGATACGGACCTACACCGATAAACTCATTTTT. A V gene of TRAV36/DV7 was called, but no J gene was assigned; the listed D gene, TRDD3, was not tested against the DNA. Germline CDR1 reads VTNFRS; CDR2 reads LTSSGIE (reference sequence). There are 20 residues in the CDR3.

This clone has a handful of counts. This likely came from a read error, as a far larger clone is one base away. The DNA is left out, because the CDR3 cannot be placed on it with certainty; the CDR3 is given as TCRdb lists it. This CDR3 is CAFGREGSPVLYTDKLIF. The chain employs TRDV3 and TRDJ1; TRDD3 is the table's D call, not checked against the DNA. Germline lookup yields CDR1 TVYSNPD and CDR2 GDNSRS (reference sequence). The CDR3 sequence runs 18 residues, both termini included.

In regard to this clone: This DNA translates differently at residue 7 from the TCRdb protein, which is that of a much larger clone; a read error is likely, and the protein shown is the DNA's own translation. The chain uses TRDV3 and TRDJ1; 11 nucleotides align to TRDD3. Losses at the gene ends were 4 bases for V and 0 bases for J; bases not matched to a gene: 25. This CDR3 comprises 21 residues. Germline CDR1 TVYSNPD, CDR2 GDNSRS (reference sequence). This chain's CDR3 is CASIPREDELGDTMYTDKLIF. CDR3 in DNA: TGTGCCTCCATCCCTCGCGAAGACGAGCTGGGGGATACTATGTACACCGATAAACTCATCTTT.

This clone was counted a few times. TCRdb's entry gives the protein of a much larger clone, which mismatches this DNA's translation at residue 16, likely from a read error; the protein reported here is translated from the DNA. V usage is TRDV1 and J usage is TRDJ1, with 9 positions matching TRDD3. Here the J gene was assigned by germline matching of the DNA, as TCRdb has none. The CDR3 loop spans 25 amino acids. Germline trimming cut 2 bases from V and 0 bases from J; bases unmatched to any gene: 31. CDR1 TSWWSYY and CDR2 QGS come from the germline V gene. The CDR3 bases are TGTGCTCTTGGGGAAGTGGGCCTACACCTGGGGGATGAAGTGAGGGGGCCACTGTACACCGATAAACTCATCTTT. This sequence encodes CALGEVGLHLGDEVRGPLYTDKLIF.

This clone was picked up a small number of times. A far larger clone differs by one base, so this is likely a read error. The sample holds other DNA sequences that translate to the same CDR3. The V and J genes are TRDV1 and TRDJ2; TRDD3 matches at 10 bases. Assignment of the J gene here rests on matching the DNA to germline, because TCRdb gives none. Germline V lookup: CDR1 TSWWSYY, CDR2 QGS. There are 18 residues in the CDR3. J gave up 6 bases and V 6 bases, and 16 bases lay outside the gene matches. CDR3 sequence: CALGALPPPWGIAAQLFF. Here the CDR3 DNA reads TGTGCTCTTGGTGCTCTTCCTCCTCCCTGGGGGATAGCAGCACAACTCTTCTTT.